Listed below are T cell receptor beta chains from one sample, sequenced in a study of Ad26.COV2.S vaccination and SARS-CoV-2 variants. Some clones are missing from TCRdb's copy, which holds only in-frame ones; the method was immunoSEQ multiplex PCR. The sample consists of about 680,000 clones, about 90% of them appearing once. Sequencing used peripheral blood, obtained in a trial of Ad26.COV2.S vaccine versus placebo. The source is a person aged 18-60 years who received the Ad26.COV2.S COVID-19 vaccine or a placebo. Both conserved end residues are part of each CDR3. Each record gives: CDR3 protein, J gene, V gene.

CASSPPGGETQYF | TRBJ2-5 | TRBV7-2
CAISDRGTAVGYTF | TRBJ1-2 | TRBV10-3
CASSQDTGRREQYF | TRBJ2-7 | TRBV4-2
CTSRTSGRTYNEQFF | TRBJ2-1 | TRBV1
CASSPRQGHYEQYF | TRBJ2-7 | TRBV3-1/TRBV3-2
CASSYSRGQLGNTIYF | TRBJ1-3 | TRBV6-6
CASSYPRTVNTEAFF | TRBJ1-1 | TRBV7-9
CASSFSQGSQHF | TRBJ1-5 | TRBV12-3/TRBV12-4
CASSLDSNQPQHF | TRBJ1-5 | TRBV7-2
CASRTASGELFF | TRBJ2-2 | TRBV7-3
CASSPYRAGAANTGELFF | TRBJ2-2 | TRBV7-3
CASGRGQPQHF | TRBJ1-5 | TRBV3-1/TRBV3-2
CATSQDGGGNTEAFF | TRBJ1-1 | TRBV3-1/TRBV3-2
CASRAVNTEAFF | TRBJ1-1 | TRBV25-1
CASSYAGTADSPLHF | TRBJ1-6 | TRBV6-5
CASSLATGDLVTGELFF | TRBJ2-2 | TRBV27
CASSVERTSIPNTEAFF | TRBJ1-1 | TRBV9
CASSSTDTQYF | TRBJ2-3 | TRBV6-5
CAAKASGSYEQYF | TRBJ2-7 | TRBV15
CASSPRTGGGYGYTF | TRBJ1-2 | TRBV7-2
CAWSKRGGRNEQFF | TRBJ2-1 | TRBV30
CASRKRERGNEQFF | TRBJ2-1 | TRBV6-5
CASSFPGELFF | TRBJ2-2 | TRBV7-2
CASRRDGDNEQFF | TRBJ2-1 | TRBV2
CASSIYNEQFF | TRBJ2-1 | TRBV13
CASTIGEQYF | TRBJ2-7 | TRBV27
CASSQDRGRGWTEAFF | TRBJ1-1 | TRBV4-3
CASSQVSGGGRWTDTQYF | TRBJ2-3 | TRBV4-3
CASSLGTGSYEQYF | TRBJ2-7 | TRBV6-5
CASSLGQSETQYF | TRBJ2-5 | TRBV25-1
CASSINRGTYEQYF | TRBJ2-7 | TRBV19
CASSQGQRPSSYEQYF | TRBJ2-7 | TRBV3-1/TRBV3-2
CASNARGPGDTQYF | TRBJ2-3 | TRBV19
CASLAGNSNEQFF | TRBJ2-1 | TRBV27
CAISEREGSYYGYTF | TRBJ1-2 | TRBV10-3
CASSSQGYSNQPQHF | TRBJ1-5 | TRBV5-6
CASRSTGDNGYTF | TRBJ1-2 | TRBV28
CASSVQGPNTGELFF | TRBJ2-2 | TRBV9
CASSPSGQQYEQYF | TRBJ2-7 | TRBV5-4
CASSQVMGEKLFF | TRBJ1-4 | TRBV4-3